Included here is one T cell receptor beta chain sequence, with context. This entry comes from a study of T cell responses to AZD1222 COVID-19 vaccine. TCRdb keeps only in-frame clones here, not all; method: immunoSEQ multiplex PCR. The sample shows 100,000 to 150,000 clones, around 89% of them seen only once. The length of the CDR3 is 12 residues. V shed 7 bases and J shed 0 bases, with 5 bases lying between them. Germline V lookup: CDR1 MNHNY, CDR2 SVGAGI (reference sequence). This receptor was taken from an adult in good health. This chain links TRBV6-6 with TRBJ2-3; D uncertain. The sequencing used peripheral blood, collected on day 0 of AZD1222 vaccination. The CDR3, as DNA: TGTGCCAGCAAAGGGAGCACAGATACGCAGTATTTT. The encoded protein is CASKGSTDTQYF.